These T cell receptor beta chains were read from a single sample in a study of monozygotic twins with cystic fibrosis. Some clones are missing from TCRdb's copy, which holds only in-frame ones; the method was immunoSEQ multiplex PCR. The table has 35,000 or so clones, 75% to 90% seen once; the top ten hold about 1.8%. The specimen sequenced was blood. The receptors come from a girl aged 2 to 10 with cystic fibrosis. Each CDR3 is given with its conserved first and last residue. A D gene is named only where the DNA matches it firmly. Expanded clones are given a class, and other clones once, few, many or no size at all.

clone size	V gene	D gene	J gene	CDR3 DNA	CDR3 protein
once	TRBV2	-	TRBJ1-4	TGTGCCAGCAGTGAATGGGGAGAGGATGAAAAACTGTTTTTT	CASSEWGEDEKLFF
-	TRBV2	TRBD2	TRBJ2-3	TGTGCCAGCAGACCCAGACTAGCTGGAGATACGCAGTATTTT	CASRPRLAGDTQYF
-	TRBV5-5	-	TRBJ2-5	TGTGCCAGCAGGTTGCCGGGGGCCCAAGAGACCCAGTACTTC	CASRLPGAQETQYF
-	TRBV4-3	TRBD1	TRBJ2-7	TGCGCCAGCAGCCAAGATGACAGGGTGGACGAGCAGTACTTC	CASSQDDRVDEQYF
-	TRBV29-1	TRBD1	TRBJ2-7	TGCAGCGTTGAAGGTAGGGGACAGGGGGCGTGGGAGCAGTACTTC	CSVEGRGQGAWEQYF
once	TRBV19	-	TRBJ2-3	TGTGCCTCGGGCCTTAGCACAGATACGCAGTATTTT	CASGLSTDTQYF
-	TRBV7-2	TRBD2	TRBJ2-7	TGTGCCAGCAGCTTGGGACTAGCGGGGGGCTCCTACGAGCAGTACTTC	CASSLGLAGGSYEQYF
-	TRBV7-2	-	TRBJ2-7	TGTGCCAGCAGCCTCCAGACAGGCTGGGTTCCTTACGAGCAGTACTTC	CASSLQTGWVPYEQYF
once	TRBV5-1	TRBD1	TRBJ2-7	TGCGCCAGCAGCCCGACGGACAGGGCCTACGAGCAGTACTTC	CASSPTDRAYEQYF
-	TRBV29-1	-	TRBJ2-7	TGCAGCGCCGAGGGGGGGAACTCCTACGAGCAGTACTTC	CSAEGGNSYEQYF
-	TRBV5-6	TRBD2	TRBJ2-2	TGTGCCAGCAGCGACATAGCGGGGACGAACACCGGGGAGCTGTTTTTT	CASSDIAGTNTGELFF
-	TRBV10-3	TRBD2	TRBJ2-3	TGTGCCATCAGTGCCCGGGGGGGTGAGGAAGATACGCAGTATTTT	CAISARGGEEDTQYF
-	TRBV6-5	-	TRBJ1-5	TGTGCCAGCAGTTATTGGAAGGATCAGCCCCAGCATTTT	CASSYWKDQPQHF
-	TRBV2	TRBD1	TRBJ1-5	TGTGCCAGCAGTGCTGACAGGGTCGGACAGCCCCAGCATTTT	CASSADRVGQPQHF
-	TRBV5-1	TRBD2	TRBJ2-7	TGCGCCAGCAGCTTTTCGGGGGGTACCTACGAGCAGTACTTC	CASSFSGGTYEQYF
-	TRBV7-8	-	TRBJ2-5	TGTGCCAGCAGCTTAGCGAGGGCTAGTGGAGAGACCCAGTACTTC	CASSLARASGETQYF